This T cell receptor (beta chain) was sequenced for a study of OX40 agonist ivuxolimab in advanced cancers. Study-level information: Patients were given ivuxolimab, an antibody that agonizes OX40 (CD134). Previous treatment with anti-PD-1, anti-PD-L1 or anti-CTLA-4 therapy was allowed; 40% had received some.

Only in-frame clones appear in the TCRdb table, and some are missing; sequencing was by immunoSEQ multiplex PCR. The data contain tens of thousands of clones, over 80% of them singletons. Study-level results: Dosing at 0.1 to 3.0 mg/kg was accompanied by clonal expansion of CD4+ and CD8+ blood T cells by week 6.

The CDR3 has 18 amino acids. Germline V gene sequence: CDR1 SGHRS, CDR2 YFSETQ. Unmatched junction bases numbered 12, after V lost 1 base and J lost 1 base. This clone was recorded once. Its matching antigen is unknown. The timepoints at which blood was sampled were baseline, cycle 4 day 1, and cycle 7 day 1. V gene TRBV5-1 combines with J gene TRBJ2-7, with 9 bases that match TRBD2. This sequence was found in an adult with an advanced solid tumor such as melanoma, head and neck, liver or kidney cancer. This sample comprised CD4+ or CD8+ T cells sorted from blood, obtained in a trial of the OX40 agonist ivuxolimab. The CDR3: CASSLRPGLAPLSYEQYF. DNA of the CDR3: TGCGCCAGCAGCTTGAGGCCGGGACTAGCCCCCTTATCCTACGAGCAGTACTTC.